The 27 T cell receptor beta chains given below trace back to one sample, sequenced in a study of T-cell memory formation after mild COVID-19. A single record per CDR3 protein comes from TCRdb applying MiXCR to the 5' RACE reads. Among about 200,000 distinct CDR3 sequences listed, 7.5% to 10% were seen once. Sequenced material: PBMCs or a T cell subset sorted from them (not recorded which). These receptors all stem from a young man who had mild COVID-19 (a few samples of this study predate the infection). Cell type and time point are not known.

The chain combines TRBV12-3 or TRBV12-4 with TRBJ2-6; D call uncertain. Trimming removed 6 bases from V and 0 bases from J, with 9 bases in between. The CDR3 spans 15 residues. This CDR3 reads CASSRQISGANVLTF. The CDR3 nucleotides are TGTGCCAGCAGCCGACAAATCTCTGGGGCCAACGTCCTGACTTTC.

This clonotype has a single count. The chain links TRBV3-1 to TRBJ2-5, with D unresolved. This CDR3 has 11 amino acids. CDR1 and CDR2 (germline): LGHDT, YNNKEL (reference sequence). V dropped 4 bases and J dropped 5 bases, with 5 bases sitting between them. The CDR3 protein is CASSRVETQYF. The DNA of the CDR3 is TGTGCCAGCAGCCGAGTGGAGACCCAGTACTTC.

This sequence joins TRBV3-1 and TRBJ1-2, with D perhaps matching TRBD1 (6 bases). CDR1 is LGHDT and CDR2 is YNNKEL in the germline V gene (reference sequence). Trimming left V 1 base short and J 4 bases short, with 7 bases between. The CDR3 is made up of 13 amino acids. The CDR3 is CASSQADSYGYTF. DNA for the CDR3: TGTGCCAGCAGCCAAGCGGACAGCTATGGCTACACCTTC. Variable domain in full (rest from reference TRBV3-1 and TRBJ1-2): DTAVSQTPKYLVTQMGNDKSIKCEQNLGHDTMYWYKQDSKKFLKIMFSYNNKELIINETVPNRFSPKSPDKAHLNLHINSLELGDSAVYFCASSQADSYGYTFGSGTRLTVV.

The chain links TRBV6-5 to TRBJ2-5, with D possibly TRBD2 on 5 matching bases. Germline loops: CDR1 MNHEY, CDR2 SVGAGI. With 8 bases removed from V and 9 bases from J, the gap between germline ends came to 16 bases. This CDR3 comprises 12 residues. The CDR3 bases are TGTGCCAGCGGACTTCTTGGAATGTCCCAGTACTTC. Protein product: CASGLLGMSQYF.

This clonotype was counted only a few times. The chain links TRBV12-3 or TRBV12-4 to TRBJ2-1; 10 bases match TRBD1. The CDR3 is 15 amino acids. After removal of 7 bases from V and 7 bases from J, the junction contained 10 bases not matched to a gene. The CDR3 here is CASTLSMGQGNEQFF. DNA for the CDR3: TGTGCCAGCACCCTAAGTATGGGACAGGGGAATGAGCAGTTCTTC.

This clonotype was seen only a few times. The rearrangement links TRBV12-5 to TRBJ2-5, with D unresolved. Germline assignment: CDR1 LGHNT and CDR2 FRNRAP. This CDR3 comprises 12 residues. Trimming stripped 4 bases from V and 3 bases from J, with 6 bases between. The CDR3 loop is CASGSNEETQYF. The CDR3, as DNA: TGTGCTAGTGGTTCCAACGAAGAGACCCAGTACTTC.

The chain recombines TRBV27 with TRBJ2-4; 7 bases are shared with TRBD1. The CDR3 covers 15 residues. Losses at the gene ends were 8 bases for V and 0 bases for J; bases not matched to a gene: 7. Germline V gene data show CDR1 as MNHEY and CDR2 as SMNVEV (reference sequence). The CDR3 reads CASGTGTVAKNIQYF. DNA of the CDR3: TGTGCCAGCGGAACCGGGACAGTAGCCAAAAACATTCAGTACTTC.

This rearrangement joins TRBV7-2 to TRBJ2-5; 9 positions agree with TRBD2. The trim removed 3 bases at V and 1 base at J, leaving 6 bases unmatched. CDR1 SGHTA and CDR2 FQGNSA come from the germline V gene. This CDR3 region has 16 residues. The CDR3 sequence is CASSFRLAGFQETQYF. In nucleotides, the CDR3 is TGTGCCAGCAGCTTCCGGCTAGCGGGGTTCCAAGAGACCCAGTACTTC.

This clonotype was detected many times. V usage is TRBV6-5 and J usage is TRBJ2-7; TRBD1 matches at 8 bases. The CDR3 totals 18 residues. V gave up 5 bases and J gave up 9 bases; unmatched junction bases: 24. Looked up from germline, CDR1 is MNHEY and CDR2 is SVGAGI. CDR3 bases: TGTGCCAGCAGTCTCCGATGGACAGGGAATCCCTTAAACGCGGGGCAGTACTTC. Amino acids: CASSLRWTGNPLNAGQYF.

The chain carries TRBV7-8 and TRBJ1-1; D is uncertain. The CDR3 has 14 residues. Per the germline V gene, CDR1 is SGHVS and CDR2 is FQNEAQ. V dropped 8 bases and J dropped 7 bases, with 20 bases sitting between them. The CDR3 nucleotides are TGTGCCAGCCGTCATACCGAAACAACCTTTGAAGCTTTCTTT. Residues: CASRHTETTFEAFF. The whole variable domain, remainder taken from reference TRBV7-8 and TRBJ1-1, is GAGVSQSPRYKVAKRGQDVALRCDPISGHVSLFWYQQALGQGPEFLTYFQNEAQLDKSGLPSDRFFAERPEGSVSTLKIQRTQQEDSAVYLCASRHTETTFEAFFGQGTRLTVV.

In its sample, this clonotype was seen a few times. The chain carries TRBV4-2 and TRBJ2-5, with 7 bases matching TRBD1. J was trimmed by 1 base and V by 4 bases; bases with no gene match: 6. CDR3 length: 15 amino acids. Germline V gene lookup returns CDR1 LGHNA and CDR2 YNFKEQ. The CDR3: CASSRSDRAQETQYF. The CDR3 DNA is TGTGCCAGCAGCCGATCCGACAGGGCCCAAGAGACCCAGTACTTC.

V is TRBV5-4 and J is TRBJ2-7; the D gene is possibly TRBD1 (6 bases). The CDR3 extends over 12 amino acids. Germline V gene lookup returns CDR1 SGHNT and CDR2 YYREEE (reference sequence). V was shortened by 0 bases and J by 6 bases, with 7 bases between the two germline ends. The CDR3 DNA is TGTGCCAGCAGCTTGGTAGGGGGCGAGCAGTACTTC. As protein: CASSLVGGEQYF.

This clonotype was seen only a few times. The V gene is TRBV7-2, the J gene TRBJ2-1; tentatively, D is TRBD1 (5 bases). There are 14 residues in the CDR3. V shed 4 bases and J shed 10 bases, with 17 bases lying between them. The germline V gene has CDR1 SGHTA and CDR2 FQGNSA. In DNA, the CDR3 is TGTGCCAGCAGCTCCCTCCTAGGGGCCAAGGAGCAGTTCTTC. It codes for CASSSLLGAKEQFF.

This clonotype was seen a handful of times. The chain carries TRBV5-4 and TRBJ2-5; the D gene is possibly TRBD2 (5 bases). The CDR3 is 15 amino acids. Germline V gives CDR1 SGHNT, CDR2 YYREEE (reference sequence). Trimming cost V 0 bases and J 4 bases, with 13 bases left between them. The CDR3 DNA sequence: TGTGCCAGCAGCTTGGGGCTAGCCATCCGAGAGACCCAGTACTTC. Its protein product is CASSLGLAIRETQYF.

This clonotype has only a few counts. The chain links TRBV5-6 to TRBJ1-6; maybe TRBD1 (6 bases). This CDR3 region has 14 residues. Between the trimmed V and J ends, which lost 4 bases and 7 bases, there was a span of 12 bases. Germline V gives CDR1 SGHDT, CDR2 YYEEEE. The CDR3 here is CASSTGQRNSPLHF. The DNA for the CDR3 is TGTGCCAGCAGCACCGGACAGAGGAATTCACCCCTCCACTTT.

The V and J genes are TRBV7-9 and TRBJ1-2; the match to TRBD1 covers 7 bases. Trimming cost V 4 bases and J 7 bases; bases outside gene matches: 6. This CDR3 has 13 amino acids. In germline, CDR1 is SEHNR, CDR2 FQNEAQ (reference sequence). The chain's CDR3 is CASSWTGFSGYTF. Here the CDR3 DNA reads TGTGCCAGCAGCTGGACAGGTTTCTCTGGCTACACCTTC.

This clonotype was observed a handful of times. This chain joins TRBV6-2 or TRBV6-3 and TRBJ1-1; tentative D call: TRBD1 (5 bases). The CDR3 is made up of 14 amino acids. V lost 2 bases, J lost 7 bases, and 14 bases lay in between. The V gene's germline CDR1 is MNHEY and CDR2 SVGEGT. The CDR3 bases are TGTGCCAGCAGTTACCTGCCCCAGACAGATGAAGCTTTCTTT. This encodes CASSYLPQTDEAFF.

The chain joins TRBV5-1 to TRBJ2-3; 7 bases match TRBD1. Germline values: CDR1 SGHRS, CDR2 YFSETQ. The V segment lost 0 bases and the J segment 4 bases; nucleotides outside the gene matches: 5. The CDR3 spans 15 residues. The DNA for the CDR3 is TGCGCCAGCAGCTTGGGACTGACAGGGTCAGATACGCAGTATTTT. Translated, it gives CASSLGLTGSDTQYF.

This clonotype was observed at least ten times. The rearrangement uses TRBV4-3 and TRBJ2-7; D call uncertain. Germline assignment: CDR1 LGHNA and CDR2 YSLEER. V gave up 0 bases and J gave up 6 bases, with 9 bases separating them. CDR3 length: 13 amino acids. CDR3 region: CASSQDRLREQYF. The CDR3 region has the DNA TGCGCCAGCAGCCAAGACCGCCTCCGCGAGCAGTACTTC.

This clonotype came up a few times. A junction end diverges from the germline sequence, so it may reflect a read error. The chain has TRBV7-7 and TRBJ2-1, with D tentatively TRBD1 (5 bases). Germline assignment: CDR1 SSHAT and CDR2 FNYEAQ (reference sequence). The CDR3 runs to 14 residues. The CDR3 loop is CASSPSRAGNEQFF. The CDR3 DNA reads as TGTGCTAGCAGCCCCAGCCGGGCAGGGAATGAGCAGTTCTTC.

The chain employs TRBV5-1 and TRBJ2-3; 13 nucleotides align to TRBD2. Per the germline V gene, CDR1 is SGHRS and CDR2 is YFSETQ. V shed 0 bases, J shed 6 bases, and the junction held 4 bases outside the gene matches. This CDR3 has 16 residues. CDR3 amino acids: CASSLVTSGGADTQYF. CDR3 DNA sequence: TGCGCCAGCAGCTTGGTTACTAGCGGGGGGGCTGATACGCAGTATTTT.

This clonotype was counted many times. The J gene is TRBJ2-7, the V gene TRBV5-6; TRBD2 matches 8 bases. Germline CDR1 SGHDT, CDR2 YYEEEE. V was pared by 4 bases and J by 2 bases, with 2 bases of the junction left unmatched. The CDR3 covers 13 residues. The CDR3 protein is CASSPGGPYEQYF. The CDR3 nucleotides are TGTGCCAGCAGCCCGGGGGGGCCCTACGAGCAGTACTTC.

This clonotype was seen a handful of times. V usage is TRBV7-3 and J usage is TRBJ2-1, with D possibly being TRBD2 (6 bases). The CDR3 totals 14 residues. Trimming stripped 6 bases from V and 7 bases from J, with 16 bases between. The germline V gene encodes CDR1 SGHTA and CDR2 FQGTGA. This CDR3 is CASRVGGTANEQFF. CDR3 nucleotides: TGTGCCAGCAGGGTGGGAGGAACCGCGAATGAGCAGTTCTTC.

This clonotype was counted many times. The chain joins TRBV12-3 or TRBV12-4 to TRBJ1-1; a possible D gene is TRBD1 (5 bases). V was clipped by 4 bases and J by 5 bases, with 11 bases between them. The CDR3 covers 13 residues. The CDR3: CASSSGRSTEAFF. CDR3 coding DNA: TGTGCCAGCAGTTCGGGGCGGTCGACTGAAGCTTTCTTT.

The chain combines TRBV12-3 or TRBV12-4 with TRBJ2-7; either TRBD1 or TRBD2 may supply D (5 bases each). This CDR3 has 13 residues. V lost 2 bases, J lost 4 bases, and 9 bases lay in between. CDR3: CASSLYGGYEQYF. The CDR3 DNA reads TGTGCCAGCAGTTTATATGGGGGATACGAGCAGTACTTC.

This clonotype came up many times. The chain employs TRBV5-1 and TRBJ1-2, with a possible D match to TRBD1 (6 bases). CDR1 is SGHRS and CDR2 is YFSETQ in the germline V gene. The CDR3 runs 13 residues. The V end lost 4 bases, the J end lost 4 bases, and 11 bases lay between the germline ends. The CDR3, as DNA: TGCGCCAGCAGCCCCGGACAGACCTATGGCTACACCTTC. Protein: CASSPGQTYGYTF.

This clonotype showed up many times. The CDR3 DNA sequence: TGTGCCTGGAGTAACTCCTATAATTCACCCCTCCACTTT. Its protein product is CAWSNSYNSPLHF. This chain links TRBV30 with TRBJ1-6; D unclear. The germline V and J ends were trimmed by 2 bases and 0 bases, with 2 bases remaining between them. The length of the CDR3 is 13 residues. The germline V gene encodes CDR1 GTSNPN and CDR2 SVGIG (reference sequence).